A selection of T cell receptor beta chains follows, all from one sample in a study of blood T cell repertoires in COVID-19. Here immunoSEQ multiplex PCR was the method, and the copy in TCRdb shows in-frame clones only, minus some. The table records about 260,000 clones, more than 75% of them present only once. Sequencing used peripheral blood. These receptors all come from a middle-aged woman who had recovered from COVID-19. Each CDR3 is given with its conserved first and last residue. Each record gives: J gene, D gene, clone size, V gene, CDR3 DNA, CDR3 protein. The D gene is left open where the match is weak. Size is omitted from some rows. Given values are once, few, many or a class for expanded clones.

TRBJ1-2 - - TRBV11-2 TGTGCCAGCAGCTTAGGGACAACCAACTATGGCTACACCTTC CASSLGTTNYGYTF
TRBJ1-2 TRBD1 - TRBV5-1 TGCGCCAGCAGCTTGTCTTGGACAGGATCATATGGCTACACCTTC CASSLSWTGSYGYTF
TRBJ2-2 TRBD1 few TRBV5-1 TGCGCCAGCAGCTTGAGGACAGGGTTCTCCGGGGAGCTGTTTTTT CASSLRTGFSGELFF
TRBJ1-2 TRBD1 - TRBV29-1 TGCAGCGCTACCGGACAGGGGTATGGCTACACCTTC CSATGQGYGYTF
TRBJ1-1 - - TRBV6-2/TRBV6-3 TGTGCCAGCAGCCCGAGGTGGACTGAAGCTTTCTTT CASSPRWTEAFF
TRBJ1-4 - - TRBV4-3 TGCGCCAGCAGCCAAGATTACGGTGCTAGGTCTAATGAAAAACTGTTTTTT CASSQDYGARSNEKLFF
TRBJ1-1 - - TRBV3-1/TRBV3-2 TGTGCCAGCAGCCGAGGGCACACTGAAGCTTTCTTT CASSRGHTEAFF
TRBJ2-7 TRBD1 - TRBV6-6 TGTGCCAGCAGTTACTCGACAGGGGTCGAGCAGTACTTC CASSYSTGVEQYF
TRBJ1-2 TRBD1 - TRBV11-2 TGTGCCAGCAGCCAGGGGGGATGGGGCTACACCTTC CASSQGGWGYTF
TRBJ1-4 - - TRBV9 TGTGCCAGCAGCGTATTCAGTGAAAAACTGTTTTTT CASSVFSEKLFF
TRBJ1-2 TRBD1 - TRBV2 TGTGCCAGCTCAGGGGGCGGTGGCTACACCTTC CASSGGGGYTF
TRBJ1-2 - - TRBV5-1 TGCGCCAGCGGGGAAGGGGCTAACTATGGCTACACCTTC CASGEGANYGYTF
TRBJ2-3 TRBD2 - TRBV5-1 TGCGCCAGCAGCTTGCGAGTACTAGCGGGGGGCCGGCTAGATACGCAGTATTTT CASSLRVLAGGRLDTQYF
TRBJ2-3 - - TRBV6-5 TGTGCCAGCAGCCCACCGAGCGAAGATACGCAGTATTTT CASSPPSEDTQYF
TRBJ1-5 - few TRBV19 TGTGCCAGTAGTATTGTGCAGCTTTCGTTATATGCCAGGAGGGTTCCTCAGCCCCAGCATTTT CASSIVQLSLYARRVPQPQHF
TRBJ2-5 TRBD1 - TRBV3-1/TRBV3-2 TGTGCCAGCAGCCACAGGGACAGGGGGCAAGAGACCCAGTACTTC CASSHRDRGQETQYF
TRBJ1-1 - - TRBV7-3 TGTGCCAGCAGCTTAGAACACCGAGGGAACACTGAAGCTTTCTTT CASSLEHRGNTEAFF
TRBJ2-7 TRBD2 once TRBV6-5 TGTGCCAGCGGAGCCTTCGGGGGGGGCTACGAGCAGTACTTC CASGAFGGGYEQYF
TRBJ1-5 - - TRBV2 TGTGCCAGCAGGCCTACAGGGACTAAGTTCGATCAGCCCCAGCATTTT CASRPTGTKFDQPQHF
TRBJ2-4 - - TRBV2 TGTGCCAGCAGAGGAACACACTTTTCGGGCAAAAACATTCAGTACTTC CASRGTHFSGKNIQYF
TRBJ1-2 TRBD1 - TRBV19 TGTGCCAGTAGTGCGCCGGGACAGGGAGGAGGCTACACCTTC CASSAPGQGGGYTF
TRBJ1-5 - - TRBV6-5 TGTGCCAGCAGCATACAGGCTTATAGCAATCAGCCCCAGCATTTT CASSIQAYSNQPQHF
TRBJ2-1 - - TRBV5-4 TGTGCCAGCAGCATCTCCGGTAATGAGCAGTTCTTC CASSISGNEQFF
TRBJ2-3 TRBD2 - TRBV19 TGTGCCAGTAGTACCCAGGGACTAGCAGTAGCTACGCAGTATTTT CASSTQGLAVATQYF
TRBJ1-6 - - TRBV2 TGTGCCAGCATCTGGGAGGGGACCGTGAATTCACCCCTCCACTTT CASIWEGTVNSPLHF
TRBJ2-5 - - TRBV30 TGTGCCTGGAGTGTACGGTACCGGCGGGAGACCCAGTACTTC CAWSVRYRRETQYF
TRBJ1-1 - once TRBV5-1 TGCGCCAGCAGCTCAAACACCGGGGTTCCGGGCACTGAAGCTTTCTTT CASSSNTGVPGTEAFF
TRBJ1-2 - - TRBV13 TGTGCCAGCAGCTTATCTCTTAACGGGGGACGCCGAAACTATGGCTACACCTTC CASSLSLNGGRRNYGYTF
TRBJ2-7 TRBD2 - TRBV27 TGTGCCAGCAGTTTGTCAGGCGGGGGATACGAGCAGTACTTC CASSLSGGGYEQYF
TRBJ2-1 TRBD1 - TRBV7-3 TGTGCCAGCAGCACACGACAGGGAGAGAGTGAGCAGTTCTTC CASSTRQGESEQFF
TRBJ1-2 TRBD1 few TRBV7-9 TGTGCCAGCAGCCCGACAGGGGCCTATGGCTACACCTTC CASSPTGAYGYTF
TRBJ2-3 - - TRBV5-6 TGTGCCAGCAGCTTGGCAGGGCTATATAGCACAGATACGCAGTATTTT CASSLAGLYSTDTQYF
TRBJ2-1 TRBD1 - TRBV19 TGTGCCAGTACCCCCCGGGACAGGTCTCGTTCCAATGAGCAGTTCTTC CASTPRDRSRSNEQFF
TRBJ1-5 - - TRBV4-3 TGCGCCAGCAGCCAAGTGTGGGGCCAGCCCCAGCATTTT CASSQVWGQPQHF
TRBJ2-5 - - TRBV3-1/TRBV3-2 TGTGCCAGCAGCCCTCTGGACAACCAAGAGACCCAGTACTTC CASSPLDNQETQYF
TRBJ1-2 TRBD1 - TRBV2 TGTGCCAGCAGTCCGGACAGGGGAGGAGGCTACACCTTC CASSPDRGGGYTF
TRBJ1-1 - - TRBV6-2/TRBV6-3 TGTGCCAGCAGCGGGTGGACAGTGAACACTGAAGCTTTCTTT CASSGWTVNTEAFF
TRBJ1-1 - - TRBV2 TGTGCCAGCAGTGAACGAGGGGAGGATACTGAAGCTTTCTTT CASSERGEDTEAFF
TRBJ2-1 TRBD2 - TRBV5-4 TGTGCCAGCAGCCTAGGACTAGCGGGGGGAGTCTATGAGCAGTTCTTC CASSLGLAGGVYEQFF
TRBJ1-5 - - TRBV19 TGTGCCAGTAGTATACGGAGGGGCAATCAGCCCCAGCATTTT CASSIRRGNQPQHF
TRBJ1-3 - few TRBV7-6 TGTGCCAGCACCTTTGGAAGGGACACGGATGGAAACACCATATATTTT CASTFGRDTDGNTIYF
TRBJ1-2 - - TRBV27 TGTGCCAGCAGTTTATCGGTTGGGGGGTACTATGGCTACACCTTC CASSLSVGGYYGYTF
TRBJ1-6 - - TRBV13 TGTGCCAGCAGCGATAATCCCGGGGGGGGTTCACCCCTCCACTTT CASSDNPGGGSPLHF